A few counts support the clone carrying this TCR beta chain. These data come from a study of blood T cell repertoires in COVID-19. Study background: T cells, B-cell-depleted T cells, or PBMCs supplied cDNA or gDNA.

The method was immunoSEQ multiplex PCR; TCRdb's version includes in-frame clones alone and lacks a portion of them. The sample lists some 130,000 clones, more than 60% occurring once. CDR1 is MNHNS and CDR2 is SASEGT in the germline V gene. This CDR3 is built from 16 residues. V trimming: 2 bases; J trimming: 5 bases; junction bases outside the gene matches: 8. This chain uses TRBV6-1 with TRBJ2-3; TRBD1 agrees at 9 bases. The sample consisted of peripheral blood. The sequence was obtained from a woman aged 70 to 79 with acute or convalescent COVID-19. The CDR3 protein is CASSEQTGGRRDTQYF. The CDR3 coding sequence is TGTGCCAGCAGTGAACAGACAGGGGGGCGGAGAGATACGCAGTATTTT.